The 10 T cell receptor beta chains presented below share a single source sample, sequenced in a study of blood T cell repertoires in COVID-19. Repertoires were generated with immunoSEQ multiplex PCR, while TCRdb's copy carries only in-frame clones and drops some. The sample has 35,000 to 50,000 clones, over 70% seen once. Sequenced: peripheral blood. Every receptor here comes from a woman older than 75 with acute or convalescent COVID-19.

This chain links TRBV13 with TRBJ1-1; TRBD1 agrees at 9 bases. The CDR3 loop spans 16 amino acids. The ends lost 5 bases at V and 1 base at J; junction bases unmatched: 8. Germline CDR1 PRHDT, CDR2 FYEKMQ (reference sequence). The CDR3 DNA reads TGTGCCAGCAGCCGTTACAGGGGGCGGGAGAACACTGAAGCTTTCTTT. Its translation: CASSRYRGRENTEAFF.

This clone was counted once. V is TRBV6-6 and J is TRBJ1-5, with TRBD1 as a possible D gene (6 bases). V lost 6 bases and J 6 bases, leaving 15 bases between the germline ends. The CDR3 runs to 14 residues. Germline CDR1 reads MNHNY; CDR2 reads SVGAGI (reference sequence). CDR3 sequence: CASSLQGGAQPQHF. DNA for the CDR3: TGTGCCAGCAGCCTCCAAGGGGGTGCTCAGCCCCAGCATTTT.

J is TRBJ1-1 and V is TRBV6-2 or TRBV6-3; D is unresolved. The V and J ends lost 0 bases and 8 bases respectively, with 7 bases between them. The CDR3 sequence is 12 residues long. From germline, CDR1 is MNHEY and CDR2 SVGEGT. CDR3 bases: TGTGCCAGCAGTTACTCTTCTTTGGAAGCTTTCTTT. It codes for CASSYSSLEAFF.

The chain carries TRBV19 and TRBJ1-1; D is unclear. Germline V gene sequence: CDR1 LNHDA, CDR2 SQIVND (reference sequence). The CDR3 covers 17 residues. V shed 7 bases and J shed 6 bases, with 27 bases lying between them. The CDR3 here is CASTKTPASGMISEAFF. CDR3 coding DNA: TGTGCCAGTACAAAAACCCCCGCGTCAGGAATGATATCTGAAGCTTTCTTT.

J is TRBJ1-3 and V is TRBV18, with D perhaps TRBD1 (6 bases). The V gene lost 4 bases and the J gene lost 3 bases, with 7 bases spanning the gap. CDR3 length: 13 amino acids. The germline CDR1 and CDR2 sequences are KGHSH and LQKENI. The CDR3 sequence is CASSRTDGNTIYF. The DNA for the CDR3 is TGTGCCAGCTCACGGACAGATGGAAACACCATATATTTT.

This chain connects TRBV7-3 to TRBJ2-5; D is perhaps TRBD1 (5 bases). The V gene's germline CDR1 is SGHTA and CDR2 FQGTGA. This CDR3 is built from 14 residues. The ends were cut back, 5 bases at V and 0 bases at J, with 10 bases in the middle. The CDR3 DNA is TGTGCCAGCAGCCAAGACAGCTACCAAGAGACCCAGTACTTC. Its translation: CASSQDSYQETQYF.

The rearrangement uses TRBV19 and TRBJ2-6; D remains unclear. Trimming cost V 5 bases and J 4 bases, with 9 bases left between them. The CDR3 sequence is 14 residues long. Looked up from germline, CDR1 is LNHDA and CDR2 is SQIVND (reference sequence). The CDR3 DNA reads as TGTGCCAGTAGTGAAGCCGGGGGGGCCAACGTCCTGACTTTC. Translating it yields CASSEAGGANVLTF.

The genes are TRBV6-1 and TRBJ1-3, with 7 bases fitting TRBD1. From germline, CDR1 is MNHNS and CDR2 SASEGT. V shed 4 bases and J 3 bases; nucleotides not matched to a gene: 9. The CDR3 length is 16 residues. The CDR3 DNA reads TGTGCCAGCAGTGCGTACCTCCAGGGGGGTGGAAACACCATATATTTT. Translation gives CASSAYLQGGGNTIYF.

The chain recombines TRBV2 with TRBJ1-1; 9 bases align to TRBD1. This CDR3 has 15 residues. The ends lost 6 bases at V and 4 bases at J; junction bases unmatched: 9. The germline V gene encodes CDR1 SNHLY and CDR2 FYNNEI. CDR3 region: CASSELTGGVTEAFF. The CDR3 DNA sequence: TGTGCCAGCAGCGAGCTTACAGGGGGCGTCACTGAAGCTTTCTTT.

Note on this clone: In the same sample, other DNA sequences code for this CDR3. The gene calls are TRBV14 and TRBJ1-1; no clear D. There are 13 residues in the CDR3. CDR1 and CDR2 (germline): SGHDN, FVKESK. The V and J ends lost 2 bases and 5 bases respectively, with 9 bases between them. DNA for the CDR3: TGTGCCAGCAGCCAATCAACTAGAACTGAAGCTTTCTTT. Translated: CASSQSTRTEAFF.